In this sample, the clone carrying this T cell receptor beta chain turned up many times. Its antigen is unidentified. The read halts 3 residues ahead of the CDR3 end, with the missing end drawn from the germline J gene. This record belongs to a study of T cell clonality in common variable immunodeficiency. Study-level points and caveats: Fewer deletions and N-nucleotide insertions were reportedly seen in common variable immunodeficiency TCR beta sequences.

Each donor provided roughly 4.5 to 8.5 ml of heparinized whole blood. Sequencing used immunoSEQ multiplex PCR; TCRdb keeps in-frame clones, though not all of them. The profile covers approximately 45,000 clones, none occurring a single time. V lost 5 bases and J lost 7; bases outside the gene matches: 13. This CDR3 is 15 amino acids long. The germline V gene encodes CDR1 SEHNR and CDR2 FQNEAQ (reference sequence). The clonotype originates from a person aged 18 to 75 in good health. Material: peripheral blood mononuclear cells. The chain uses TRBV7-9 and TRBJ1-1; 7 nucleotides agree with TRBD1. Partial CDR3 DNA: TGTGCCAGCAGCCTACAGGGGCCCCCCGAGAGTGAA. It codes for CASSLQGPPESE. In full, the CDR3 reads CASSLQGPPESEAFF.